This T cell receptor beta chain was obtained from a study of regulatory T cells in long-lasting Graves disease. Whole-study findings and limits: Public clonotype sharing was higher in persistent than newly diagnosed patients. Persistent disease was characterized by preferential usage of TRBV28, TRBJ1-2 and TRBJ2-5.

As regards this clonotype: Its specificity is not known.

Construction of the TCR beta libraries employed iRepertoire HTBI primers in conjunction with Arm-PCR of CDR3 regions. TCRdb analysed the multiplex PCR reads with MiXCR anew, one entry per CDR3 protein. The table includes fewer than 650,000 distinct CDR3 sequences, 16% detected once. Time point of the sample: newly diagnosed GD, antithyroid drugs for less than 3 months. The TCR library was prepared using RNA isolated from PBMCs. CDR3 length: 13 residues. The V end was cut by 6 bases, the J end by 2 bases, with 13 bases between. Germline-derived CDR1 and CDR2 are SQVTM and ANQGSEA. Separately, the same data were catalogued under a study of T cells in Graves' hyperthyroidism and ophthalmopathy. That study adds: An initial round of RT-PCR targeting the TCR CDR3 relied on the HTBI primer set. Most expanded thyroid clonotypes above 0.001 recurred in blood.

The origin of this receptor is a woman between 25 and 40 years old with Graves disease. This rearrangement joins TRBV29-1 to TRBJ1-2; D not certain. This specimen was peripheral blood mononuclear cells (PBMCs), taken at new diagnosis, from a patient treated with antithyroid drugs. CDR3 sequence reads: CSVAPRLNYGYTF. The CDR3 DNA reads TGCAGCGTGGCCCCACGACTAAACTATGGCTACACCTTC.